This paragraph covers one T cell receptor beta chain sequence. The sample is drawn from a study of T cell responses to AZD1222 COVID-19 vaccine. Study at large: The analysis combined second doses at about 4 or about 12 weeks.

Sequencing was performed with immunoSEQ multiplex PCR; in TCRdb, only in-frame clones are kept and a portion is missing. Of tens of thousands of clones detected, roughly 88% appear once; the ten largest clones hold around 19%. V lost 4 bases and J 1 base, leaving 11 bases between the germline ends. Germline values: CDR1 SNHLY, CDR2 FYNNEI. This CDR3 region has 14 residues. The gene calls are TRBV2 and TRBJ2-7; D might be TRBD2 (5 bases). The receptor was derived from an adult in good health. Sequences were derived from peripheral blood, sampled on day 0 of AZD1222 vaccination. The DNA of the CDR3 is TGTGCCAGCAGTGTGGTAGGGAGATCCTACGAGCAGTACTTC. Translating it yields CASSVVGRSYEQYF.